The clone carrying this T cell receptor beta chain has at least ten counts. The antigen is not known. This sample was taken from a study of regulatory T cells in long-lasting Graves disease. Study-wide findings and caveats: Persistent Graves' patients possessed reduced TCR diversity relative to recently diagnosed ones. Persistent patients shared 2,500 to 3,000 public clonotypes among themselves. Newly diagnosed patients shared fewer, at some 900.

The time point was: newly diagnosed GD, antithyroid drugs for less than 3 months. The TCR library was made from RNA that had been extracted from PBMCs in TRIzol. V was shortened by 6 bases and J by 8 bases, with 13 bases between the two germline ends. The CDR3 length is 12 residues. Combining iRepertoire HTBI primers with Arm-PCR of CDR3 regions, the authors built TCR beta libraries. TCRdb re-derived calls from the multiplex PCR reads in MiXCR, one entry per CDR3 protein. Among hundreds of thousands of distinct CDR3 sequences listed, 15% to 20% were seen once. This sample was also put to use in a study of T cells in Graves' hyperthyroidism and ophthalmopathy. That paper notes: For Graves' hyperthyroidism to be stable, ophthalmopathy could not progress within 18 months. First-round RT-PCR targeting the TCR CDR3 was performed with the HTBI primer set.

The input for sequencing was peripheral blood mononuclear cells (PBMCs), taken at new diagnosis, from a patient treated with antithyroid drugs. The sequence derives from a man younger than 35 with Graves disease. The chain is built from TRBV12-3 or TRBV12-4 and TRBJ1-2; tentatively, D is TRBD1 (6 bases). CDR3 region: CASRSGGLGYTF. The DNA of the CDR3 is TGTGCCAGCAGATCGGGGGGGCTCGGCTACACCTTC.